One and the same sample provided the 6 T cell receptor beta chains below, sequenced in a study of blood T cell repertoires in COVID-19. Some clones are missing from TCRdb's copy, which holds only in-frame ones; the method was immunoSEQ multiplex PCR. The profile shows about 210,000 clones, roughly four fifths of them singletons. The source material was peripheral blood. The receptors were gathered from a woman in her thirties or forties with acute or convalescent COVID-19.

This clone was picked up a small number of times. The chain is built from TRBV21-1 and TRBJ1-2; the DNA was not used to check the table's D call, TRBD1. TRBV21-1 is deemed a pseudogene. The CDR3 loop spans 13 amino acids. Here the CDR3 DNA reads TGTGCCAGCAGCTACGGGACAGGGTATGGCTACACCTTC. Its translation: CASSYGTGYGYTF.

The chain has TRBV2 and TRBJ2-5; TRBD2 agrees at 7 bases. Germline CDR1 is SNHLY and CDR2 is FYNNEI. V was pared by 8 bases and J by 2 bases, with 11 bases of the junction left unmatched. The CDR3 has 15 residues. The CDR3 nucleotides are TGTGCCAGCTCGGGTCGGGAGGATGAACAAGAGACCCAGTACTTC. Amino acid sequence: CASSGREDEQETQYF.

This clone is judged medium-sized. This chain uses TRBV14 with TRBJ2-7, with 8 bases matching TRBD2. Trimming removed 3 bases from V and 6 bases from J; junction bases left unmatched: 7. Germline V gene data show CDR1 as SGHDN and CDR2 as FVKESK. The CDR3 loop spans 14 amino acids. Here the CDR3 DNA reads TGTGCCAGCAGCCAGGCCTCCGGGGGGGGCGAGCAGTACTTC. Protein product: CASSQASGGGEQYF.

J is TRBJ1-2 and V is TRBV12-3 or TRBV12-4, with D hard to call. V was pared by 2 bases and J by 3 bases, with 7 bases between. The CDR3 extends over 13 amino acids. The CDR3 region has the DNA TGTGCCAGCAGTTTACGAGGAGACTATGGCTACACCTTC. This translates into CASSLRGDYGYTF.

The rearrangement links TRBV19 to TRBJ1-5; D call uncertain. Per the germline V gene, CDR1 is LNHDA and CDR2 is SQIVND (reference sequence). The CDR3 contains 14 residues. The V end lost 2 bases, the J end lost 3 bases, and 8 bases lay between the germline ends. The CDR3 DNA follows: TGTGCCAGTAGTATATCCAGATTCAATCAGCCCCAGCATTTT. This sequence encodes CASSISRFNQPQHF.

The chain couples TRBV19 to TRBJ1-2; TRBD1 is a possible D gene (6 bases). The CDR3 sequence is 14 residues long. Between the trimmed V and J ends, which lost 5 bases and 4 bases, there was a span of 14 bases. CDR1 LNHDA and CDR2 SQIVND come from the germline V gene (reference sequence). CDR3 coding DNA: TGTGCCAGTAGTCGGGCAGGGGTAGGCTATGGCTACACCTTC. The encoded protein is CASSRAGVGYGYTF.